This TCR beta chain was captured in a study of T-cell reconstitution after alpha-beta-depleted transplantation in children. General observations from the study: After transplant, at about two months, alpha-beta T cells were reportedly derived from several hundred expanded graft clones.

In this sample, this clonotype turned up once. As yet, its antigen is unknown. Unique molecular identifiers featured in how the TCRbeta library was prepared. TCRdb ran MiXCR on the PCR reads and lists one entry per CDR3 protein. The table includes some 550,000 distinct CDR3 sequences, 20% to 25% detected once. The CDR3 contains 16 residues. Trimming at V came to 1 base and at J to 5 bases, leaving 7 bases not matched to a gene. CDR1 is SGHRS, CDR2 YFSETQ, per germline. The chain recombines TRBV5-1 with TRBJ2-1; 9 nucleotides line up with TRBD2. This clonotype was obtained from a boy younger than two who had a stem cell transplant for acute myeloid leukemia, so the T cells may come from the graft donor. The sample was PBMCs, mostly from graft donor cells, taken 360 days after TCRalphabeta/CD19-depleted stem cell transplant. CDR3 coding DNA: TGCGCCAGCAGCTTGTGGGTAGCGGGAGACAACAATGAGCAGTTCTTC. This encodes CASSLWVAGDNNEQFF.